These 10 T cell receptor beta chains came from one sample sequenced in a study of blood T cell repertoires in COVID-19. Repertoires were generated with immunoSEQ multiplex PCR, while TCRdb's copy carries only in-frame clones and drops some. The top ten hold approximately 5% of the sample, which has 390,000 or so clones, roughly four fifths seen once. The specimen sequenced was PBMCs or T cells enriched from blood (not recorded which). These receptors were collected from a woman aged 50 to 60 who had recovered from COVID-19.

The chain is built from TRBV30 and TRBJ1-4, with D possibly matching TRBD1 (5 bases). Germline assignment: CDR1 GTSNPN and CDR2 SVGIG (reference sequence). CDR3 length equals 15 residues. Trimming stripped 4 bases from V and 5 bases from J, with 17 bases between. The CDR3 coding sequence is TGTGCCTGGATGCAGGGCCTCGCCGAGAATGAAAAACTGTTTTTT. Translated, it gives CAWMQGLAENEKLFF. The whole variable domain, remainder taken from reference TRBV30 and TRBJ1-4, is SQTIHQWPATLVQPVGSPLSLECTVEGTSNPNLYWYRQAAGRGLQLLFYSVGIGQISSEVPQNLSASRPQDRQFILSSKKLLLSDSGFYLCAWMQGLAENEKLFFGSGTQLSVL.

Turning to this clone: Within the sample, other DNA sequences also encode this same CDR3. The chain recombines TRBV7-2 with TRBJ2-2, with D maybe TRBD2 (5 bases). The CDR3 has 14 residues. The germline V gene encodes CDR1 SGHTA and CDR2 FQGNSA. V was clipped by 5 bases and J by 3 bases, with 10 bases between them. The CDR3 DNA reads as TGTGCCAGCAGCCCTGGACTCCACACCGGGGAGCTGTTTTTT. The encoded protein is CASSPGLHTGELFF.

The chain links TRBV2 to TRBJ2-2; tentatively, D is TRBD2 (5 bases). The CDR3 has 16 residues. V was clipped by 8 bases and J by 0 bases, with 16 bases between them. CDR1 is SNHLY and CDR2 is FYNNEI in the germline V gene. CDR3 in amino acids: CASSYTPGANTGELFF. CDR3 DNA: TGTGCCAGCTCGTATACCCCCGGGGCGAACACCGGGGAGCTGTTTTTT.

J is TRBJ2-7 and V is TRBV30, with D possibly TRBD2 on 6 matching bases. V gave up 0 bases and J gave up 5 bases, with 14 bases separating them. The CDR3 contains 14 residues. CDR1 and CDR2 (germline): GTSNPN, SVGIG (reference sequence). CDR3 coding DNA: TGTGCCTGGAGTGTGGGTAGCGGTCTGAACGAGCAGTACTTC. Encoded protein: CAWSVGSGLNEQYF.

The genes are TRBV2 and TRBJ2-5; 11 bases align to TRBD2. Germline V CDR1 and CDR2: SNHLY, FYNNEI. The CDR3 totals 14 residues. The V and J ends lost 6 bases and 2 bases, in that order; junction bases with no gene match: 2. CDR3 sequence: CASRLAGVQETQYF. The CDR3 bases are TGTGCCAGCAGACTAGCGGGGGTTCAAGAGACCCAGTACTTC.

This clone was detected a few times. The chain combines TRBV5-1 with TRBJ2-1; the match to TRBD2 covers 12 bases. The CDR3 contains 16 residues. J was trimmed by 7 bases and V by 3 bases; bases with no gene match: 8. The germline gives CDR1 SGHRS, CDR2 YFSETQ. CDR3 sequence reads: CASSSVLAGGGNEQFF. The CDR3 nucleotides read TGCGCCAGCAGCTCCGTACTAGCGGGAGGCGGGAATGAGCAGTTCTTC.

The gene calls are TRBV4-1 and TRBJ2-7, with TRBD1 as a possible D gene (6 bases). Trimming removed 4 bases from V and 1 base from J, with 8 bases in between. Germline V gene sequence: CDR1 MGHRA, CDR2 YSYEKL. CDR3 size: 13 residues. The CDR3 is CASSRTESYEQYF. The CDR3 DNA follows: TGCGCCAGCAGCCGGACAGAGTCCTACGAGCAGTACTTC.

Comment on this clone: No conserved phenylalanine or tryptophan is present at the end of the CDR3, so a read error is the likely explanation. The DNA is omitted, as the CDR3 cannot be located on it reliably, and the CDR3 follows TCRdb's listing. The CDR3 sequence: CASSTSRDRAR. This sequence joins TRBV7-8 and TRBJ1-4; TRBD1 is the table's D call and was not checked against the DNA. The CDR3 is 11 residues long, ends included. CDR1 is SGHVS and CDR2 is FQNEAQ in the germline V gene.

The chain is built from TRBV7-8 and TRBJ1-4, with 7 bases identical to TRBD1. Trimming took 5 bases from V and 0 from J; bases not matched to a gene: 12. Per the germline V gene, CDR1 is SGHVS and CDR2 is FQNEAQ. The length of the CDR3 is 18 residues. CDR3 nucleotides: TGTGCCAGCAGCCAGAGGACAGGCCCTATTGCAACTAATGAAAAACTGTTTTTT. Protein sequence: CASSQRTGPIATNEKLFF.

The chain couples TRBV12-5 to TRBJ1-1; 8 nucleotides agree with TRBD1. The J segment lost 4 bases and the V segment lost 6 bases, leaving 4 bases of the junction unmatched. The CDR3 is made up of 13 amino acids. Germline V CDR1 and CDR2: LGHNT, FRNRAP. CDR3 DNA sequence: TGTGCTAGTGGGTGGACAGGGTCCACTGAAGCTTTCTTT. Its protein is CASGWTGSTEAFF.